This T cell receptor (beta chain) was identified during a study of spatial heterogeneity in lung cancer. Study summary: Beta-chain sequences consistently outnumbered alpha-chain sequences in detection.

Study-wide results and limits: For tumor T cells, estimated coverage reached only about 7.4% (alpha) and around 13% (beta). Counts that tracked tumor mutation counts were those of expanded intratumoral alpha and beta TCRs.

The time point is: sample taken at primary tumor resection. In each case, whole RNA from tumor, nontumor lung or frozen PBMC was sequenced unsorted. There are a few counts of this clonotype. Its antigen is unidentified. TCRdb re-called the 5' RACE reads through MiXCR, storing one row per CDR3 protein. Here the sample spans some 25,000 distinct CDR3 sequences, 7% to 7.5% being singletons. V was shortened by 1 base and J by 7 bases, with 14 bases between the two germline ends. This CDR3 contains 15 residues. Germline values: CDR1 MNHEY, CDR2 SMNVEV (reference sequence). This chain links TRBV27 with TRBJ2-1; the D gene is possibly TRBD1 (6 bases). The sequence was collected from a male donor with early-stage non-small cell lung cancer. The sequences come from lung tumor tissue, collected at surgery. The CDR3 region is CASSLWQGPGNEQFF. CDR3 in DNA: TGTGCCAGCAGTTTATGGCAGGGGCCGGGGAATGAGCAGTTCTTC.